Listed below are T cell receptor beta chains from one sample, sequenced in a study of shared clonotypes between healthy human individuals. Using immunoSEQ multiplex PCR, the repertoire was profiled, and TCRdb retains in-frame clones only, with some absent. The sample yields some 1 million clones, approximately 68% seen once. Sequences were obtained from memory CD4+ T cells sorted from blood. Source of these receptors: a young man in good health. CDR3s include the opening cysteine and the closing phenylalanine or tryptophan. Fields, in order: clone size, J gene, V gene, D gene, CDR3 protein, CDR3 DNA. The D gene is left open where the match is weak. Clone size is not always given. Where it is, it says once, few, many or a class for expanded clones.

once,TRBJ2-1,TRBV5-1,-,CASSSEVRGAIYNEQFF,TGCGCCAGCAGCTCGGAAGTTCGAGGGGCTATCTACAATGAGCAGTTCTTC
-,TRBJ1-4,TRBV5-1,-,CASSLEGGLSNEKLFF,TGCGCCAGCAGCTTGGAGGGGGGCCTCTCTAATGAAAAACTGTTTTTT
-,TRBJ2-3,TRBV5-6,-,CASSPGLSGGTDTQYF,TGTGCCAGCAGTCCGGGTCTCTCGGGCGGAACAGATACGCAGTATTTT
-,TRBJ1-2,TRBV7-2,-,CASSLNRDYGYTF,TGTGCCAGCAGCTTAAACCGCGACTATGGCTACACCTTC
-,TRBJ1-1,TRBV19,-,CASSMEGSMNTEAFF,TGTGCCAGTAGTATGGAGGGATCCATGAACACTGAAGCTTTCTTT
-,TRBJ2-6,TRBV6-5,-,CASRGADSGANVLTF,TGTGCCAGCAGGGGAGCGGACTCTGGGGCCAACGTCCTGACTTTC
-,TRBJ2-7,TRBV2,-,CASRGLGLYEQYF,TGTGCCAGCCGGGGACTTGGTCTCTACGAGCAGTACTTC
-,TRBJ1-2,TRBV4-1,-,CASSQDLQGVYYGYTF,TGCGCCAGCAGCCAAGATCTGCAGGGCGTATACTATGGCTACACCTTC
-,TRBJ2-2,TRBV5-1,-,CASSLVVTGELFF,TGCGCCAGCAGCTTGGTGGTCACCGGGGAGCTGTTTTTT
once,TRBJ1-3,TRBV6-5,-,CATSPDRLSGNTIYF,TGTGCCACTTCTCCCGACCGCCTCTCTGGAAACACCATATATTTT
-,TRBJ2-3,TRBV7-3,TRBD2,CASSPGLSTDTQYF,TGTGCCAGCAGCCCGGGACTAAGCACAGATACGCAGTATTTT
-,TRBJ2-1,TRBV18,-,CASSPIGGPVNEQFF,TGTGCCAGCTCACCAATTGGGGGACCGGTCAATGAGCAGTTCTTC
-,TRBJ2-1,TRBV19,-,CASSSYNEQFF,TGTGCCAGCAGCTCCTACAATGAGCAGTTCTTC
few,TRBJ1-4,TRBV7-2,-,CASSFPGQPGNEKLFF,TGTGCCAGCAGCTTCCCCGGACAGCCGGGAAATGAAAAACTGTTTTTT
few,TRBJ1-1,TRBV29-1,-,CSVEETGNTEAFF,TGCAGCGTTGAAGAGACAGGGAACACTGAAGCTTTCTTT
once,TRBJ1-1,TRBV5-5,TRBD1,CASSSVTGARDTEAFF,TGTGCCAGCAGTTCGGTCACAGGGGCGCGCGACACTGAAGCTTTCTTT
-,TRBJ2-7,TRBV28,TRBD1,CASMGTGTYEQYF,TGTGCCAGCATGGGGACAGGGACCTACGAGCAGTACTTC
once,TRBJ1-1,TRBV19,TRBD1,CASSAGQGLRLNTEAFF,TGTGCCAGTAGTGCCGGACAGGGCCTACGTTTGAACACTGAAGCTTTCTTT
-,TRBJ2-1,TRBV20-1,-,CGGLRSNEQFF,TGCGGGGGGTTGCGGAGCAATGAGCAGTTCTTC
-,TRBJ2-5,TRBV10-1,TRBD1,CASSPTGAEETQYF,TGCGCCAGCAGTCCGACAGGGGCGGAAGAGACCCAGTACTTC
many,TRBJ1-1,TRBV25-1,-,CASSEYRGNTEAFF,TGTGCCAGCAGTGAATACAGGGGAAACACTGAAGCTTTCTTT
-,TRBJ1-3,TRBV5-1,-,CASSLGSAGAGNTIYF,TGCGCCAGCAGCTTGGGAAGTGCAGGGGCTGGAAACACCATATATTTT
-,TRBJ2-2,TRBV12-5,-,CASGLVMGANTGELFF,TGTGCTAGTGGTTTGGTAATGGGGGCGAACACCGGGGAGCTGTTTTTT
-,TRBJ1-6,TRBV5-4,-,CASSLGSFSDSPLHF,TGTGCCAGCAGCTTGGGGAGCTTCTCCGATTCACCCCTCCACTTT
-,TRBJ1-5,TRBV7-2,-,CASSLGVGQPQHF,TGTGCCAGCAGCTTAGGAGTCGGTCAGCCCCAGCATTTT
-,TRBJ2-4,TRBV27,TRBD1,CASSQQTQTGGLAKNIQYF,TGTGCCAGCAGTCAACAAACCCAGACAGGGGGCTTGGCCAAAAACATTCAGTACTTC
-,TRBJ1-6,TRBV27,-,CASSLQGSSPLHF,TGTGCCAGCAGTTTACAGGGAAGTTCACCCCTCCACTTT
once,TRBJ1-1,TRBV7-9,TRBD1,CASSPLPGQGSMNTEAFF,TGTGCCAGCAGCCCCCTCCCCGGACAGGGGTCCATGAACACTGAAGCTTTCTTT
many,TRBJ1-3,TRBV5-1,-,CASSLGSSGNTIYF,TGCGCCAGCAGCTTGGGAAGCTCTGGAAACACCATATATTTT
-,TRBJ1-2,TRBV7-9,-,CASSFGARQDGYTF,TGTGCCAGCAGCTTCGGGGCCCGACAGGATGGCTACACCTTC
-,TRBJ1-2,TRBV9,-,CASSGGGDYYGYTF,TGTGCCAGCAGCGGGGGTGGGGATTACTATGGCTACACCTTC
-,TRBJ2-7,TRBV5-1,TRBD1,CASSPGQASSYEQYF,TGCGCCAGCAGCCCGGGACAGGCGAGCTCCTACGAGCAGTACTTC
-,TRBJ1-3,TRBV5-1,-,CASSLSTVGNSGNTIYF,TGCGCCAGCAGCTTATCGACAGTAGGGAACTCTGGAAACACCATATATTTT